This T cell receptor beta chain was sequenced for a study of blood T cell repertoires in COVID-19. Study in general: Samples came from the United States, Italy and Spain, spanning acute and convalescent COVID-19.

Authors' analysis steps: Estimated nucleated cell counts came from reference gene primer amplification. Using immunoSEQ multiplex PCR, the repertoire was profiled, and TCRdb retains in-frame clones only, with some absent. The D gene and trimming were derived from the DNA, and the V and J assignments and clone size from that table. Here the sample spans approximately 230,000 clones, 86% being singletons. The V gene's germline CDR1 is MGHDK and CDR2 SYGVNS. Germline trimming cut 4 bases from V and 2 bases from J; bases unmatched to any gene: 6. This CDR3 is built from 15 residues. This TCR came from a man aged 25-45 years who had recovered from COVID-19. Sequencing used peripheral blood. V and J are TRBV25-1 and TRBJ1-2, with 8 bases aligning to TRBD1. The CDR3 region has the DNA TGTGCCAGCAGTGCCCTACGGACAGGGAACTATGGCTACACCTTC. Protein sequence: CASSALRTGNYGYTF.